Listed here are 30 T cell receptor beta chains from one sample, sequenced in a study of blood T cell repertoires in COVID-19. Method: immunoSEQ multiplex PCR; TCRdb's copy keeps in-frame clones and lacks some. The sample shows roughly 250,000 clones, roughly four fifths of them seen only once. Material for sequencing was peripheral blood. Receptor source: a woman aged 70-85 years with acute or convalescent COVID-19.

The CDR3 coding sequence is TGCGCCAGCAGCCAACACATTGACAGTCCCTACAATGAGCAGTTCTTC. Its translation: CASSQHIDSPYNEQFF. The chain couples TRBV4-1 to TRBJ2-1; weak D call: TRBD1 (5 bases). Trimming removed 2 bases at V and 2 bases at J, with 13 bases between. Germline CDR1 and CDR2: MGHRA and YSYEKL. The CDR3 consists of 16 residues.

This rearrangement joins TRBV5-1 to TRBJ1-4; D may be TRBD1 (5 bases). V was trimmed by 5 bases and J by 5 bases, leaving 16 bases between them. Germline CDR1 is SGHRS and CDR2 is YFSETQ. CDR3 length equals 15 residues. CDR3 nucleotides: TGCGCCAGCAGTAGAGGTGGGGGGAACAATGAAAAACTGTTTTTT. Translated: CASSRGGGNNEKLFF.

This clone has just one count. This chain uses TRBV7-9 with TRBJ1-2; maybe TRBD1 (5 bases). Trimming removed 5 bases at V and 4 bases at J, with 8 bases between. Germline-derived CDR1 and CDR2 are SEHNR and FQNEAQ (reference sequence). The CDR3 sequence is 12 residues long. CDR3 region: CASSLQGYGYTF. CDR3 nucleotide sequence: TGTGCCAGCAGCCTCCAGGGCTATGGCTACACCTTC.

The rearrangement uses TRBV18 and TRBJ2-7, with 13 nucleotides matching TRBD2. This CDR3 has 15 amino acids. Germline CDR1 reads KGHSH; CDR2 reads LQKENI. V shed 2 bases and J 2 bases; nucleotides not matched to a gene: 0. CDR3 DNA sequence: TGTGCCAGCTCACCAGGGACTAGCGGGACCTACGAGCAGTACTTC. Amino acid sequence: CASSPGTSGTYEQYF.

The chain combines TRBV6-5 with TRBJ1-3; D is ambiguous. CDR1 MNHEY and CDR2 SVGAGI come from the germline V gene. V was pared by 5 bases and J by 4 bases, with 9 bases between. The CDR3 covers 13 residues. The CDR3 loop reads CASSISRGNTIYF. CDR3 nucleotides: TGTGCCAGCAGTATATCCAGGGGAAACACCATATATTTT.

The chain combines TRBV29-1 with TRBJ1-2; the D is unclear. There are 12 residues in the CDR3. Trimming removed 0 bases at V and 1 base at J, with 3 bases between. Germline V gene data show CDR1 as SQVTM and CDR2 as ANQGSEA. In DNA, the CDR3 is TGCAGCGTTGAAGACAGTAACTATGGCTACACCTTC. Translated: CSVEDSNYGYTF.

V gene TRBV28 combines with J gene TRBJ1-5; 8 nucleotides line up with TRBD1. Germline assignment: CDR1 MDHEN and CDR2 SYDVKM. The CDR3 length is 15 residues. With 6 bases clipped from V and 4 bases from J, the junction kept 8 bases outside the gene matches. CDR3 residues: CASSLLGTGNQPQHF. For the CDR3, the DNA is TGTGCCAGCAGCTTGCTGGGGACAGGTAATCAGCCCCAGCATTTT.

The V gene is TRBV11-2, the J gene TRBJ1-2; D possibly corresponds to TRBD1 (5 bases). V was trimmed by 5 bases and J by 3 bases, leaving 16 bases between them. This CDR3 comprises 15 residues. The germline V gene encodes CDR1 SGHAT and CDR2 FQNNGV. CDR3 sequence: CASSLGGIRHYGYTF. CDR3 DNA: TGTGCCAGCAGCCTGGGGGGGATTCGGCACTATGGCTACACCTTC.

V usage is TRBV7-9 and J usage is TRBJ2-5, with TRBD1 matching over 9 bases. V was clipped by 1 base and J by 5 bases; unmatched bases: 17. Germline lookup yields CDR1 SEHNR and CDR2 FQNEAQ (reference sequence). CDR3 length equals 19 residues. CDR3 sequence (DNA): TGTGCCAGCAGCTTAGGTGGGACAGGGAACCCGACCGCCCTGGAGACCCAGTACTTC. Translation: CASSLGGTGNPTALETQYF.

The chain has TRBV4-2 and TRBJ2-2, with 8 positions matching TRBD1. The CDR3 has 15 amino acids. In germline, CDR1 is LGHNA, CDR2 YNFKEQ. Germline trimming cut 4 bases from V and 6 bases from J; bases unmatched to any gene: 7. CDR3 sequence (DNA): TGTGCCAGCAGCCTAGCAGGGGGCAAGTCCGGGGAGCTGTTTTTT. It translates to CASSLAGGKSGELFF.

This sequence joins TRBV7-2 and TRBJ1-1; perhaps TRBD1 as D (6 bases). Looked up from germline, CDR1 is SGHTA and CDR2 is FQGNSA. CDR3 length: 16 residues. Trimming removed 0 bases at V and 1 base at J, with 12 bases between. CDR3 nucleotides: TGTGCCAGCAGCTTAGCTAAATTACAGGGGAACACTGAAGCTTTCTTT. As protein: CASSLAKLQGNTEAFF.

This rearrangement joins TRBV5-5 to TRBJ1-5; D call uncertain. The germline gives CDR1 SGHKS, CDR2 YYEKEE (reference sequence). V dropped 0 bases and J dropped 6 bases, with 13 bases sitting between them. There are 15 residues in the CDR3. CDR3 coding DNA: TGTGCCAGCAGCTTGGAAGCCCCGGTCGGTCAGCCCCAGCATTTT. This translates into CASSLEAPVGQPQHF.

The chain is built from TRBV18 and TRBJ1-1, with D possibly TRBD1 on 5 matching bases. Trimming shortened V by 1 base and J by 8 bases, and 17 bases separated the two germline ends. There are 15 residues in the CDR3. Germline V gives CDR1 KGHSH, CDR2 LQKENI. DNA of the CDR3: TGTGCCAGCTCACCACAATCTTCCAGGGAGGGAGAAGCTTTCTTT. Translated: CASSPQSSREGEAFF.

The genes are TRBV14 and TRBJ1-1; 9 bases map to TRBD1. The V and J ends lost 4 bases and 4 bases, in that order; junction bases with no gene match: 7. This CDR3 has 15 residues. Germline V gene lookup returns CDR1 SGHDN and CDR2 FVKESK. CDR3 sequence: CASSPGTGMSTEAFF. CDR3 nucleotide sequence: TGTGCCAGCAGCCCTGGGACAGGGATGAGCACTGAAGCTTTCTTT.

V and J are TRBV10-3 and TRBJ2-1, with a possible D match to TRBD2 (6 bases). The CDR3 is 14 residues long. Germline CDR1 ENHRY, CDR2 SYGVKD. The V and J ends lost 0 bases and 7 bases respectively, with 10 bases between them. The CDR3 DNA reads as TGTGCCATCAGTGAGTCGGCTAGCGAGAATGAGCAGTTCTTC. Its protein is CAISESASENEQFF.

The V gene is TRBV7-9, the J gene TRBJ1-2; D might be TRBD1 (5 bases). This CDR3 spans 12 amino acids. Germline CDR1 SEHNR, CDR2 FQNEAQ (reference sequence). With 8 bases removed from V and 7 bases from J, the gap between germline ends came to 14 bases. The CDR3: CASVRGWGGYTF. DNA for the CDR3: TGTGCCAGCGTGCGGGGGTGGGGTGGCTACACCTTC.

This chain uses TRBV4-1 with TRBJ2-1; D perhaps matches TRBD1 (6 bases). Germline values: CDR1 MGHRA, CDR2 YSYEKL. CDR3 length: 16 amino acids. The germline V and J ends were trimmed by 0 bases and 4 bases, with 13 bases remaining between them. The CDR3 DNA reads TGCGCCAGCAGCCAAGAGGGGGCTAGACGGTACAATGAGCAGTTCTTC. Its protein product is CASSQEGARRYNEQFF.

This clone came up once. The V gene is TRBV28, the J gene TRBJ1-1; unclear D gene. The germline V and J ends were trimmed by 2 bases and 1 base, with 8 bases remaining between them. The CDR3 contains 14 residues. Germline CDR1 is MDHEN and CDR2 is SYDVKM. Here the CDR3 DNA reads TGTGCCAGCAGTTTAATGAGACAGAACACTGAAGCTTTCTTT. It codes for CASSLMRQNTEAFF.

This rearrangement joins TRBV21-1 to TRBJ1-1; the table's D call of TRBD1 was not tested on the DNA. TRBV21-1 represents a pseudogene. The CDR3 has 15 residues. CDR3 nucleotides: TGTGCCAGCAGCAAAGTCGGGGCAGGGGACACTGAAGCTTTCTTT. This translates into CASSKVGAGDTEAFF.

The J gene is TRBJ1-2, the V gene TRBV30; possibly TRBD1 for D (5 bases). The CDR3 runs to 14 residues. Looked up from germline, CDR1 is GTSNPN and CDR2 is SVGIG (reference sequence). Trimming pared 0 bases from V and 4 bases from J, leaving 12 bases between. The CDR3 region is CAWSVHLRGYGYTF. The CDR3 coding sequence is TGTGCCTGGAGTGTACACCTTAGGGGCTATGGCTACACCTTC.

Here the CDR3 DNA reads TGTGCCAGCAGCGTAAATACAGCTTATGGCTACACCTTC. The encoded protein is CASSVNTAYGYTF. V usage is TRBV9 and J usage is TRBJ1-2; no clear D. Trimming shortened V by 1 base and J by 5 bases, and 9 bases separated the two germline ends. CDR3 length equals 13 residues. The V gene's germline CDR1 is SGDLS and CDR2 YYNGEE.

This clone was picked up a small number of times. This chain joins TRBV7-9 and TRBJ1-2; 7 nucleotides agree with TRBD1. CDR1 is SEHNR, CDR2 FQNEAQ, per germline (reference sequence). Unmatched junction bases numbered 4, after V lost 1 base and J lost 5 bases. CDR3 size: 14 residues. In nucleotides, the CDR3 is TGTGCCAGCAGCTTAGTCGGGACAGAGTATGGCTACACCTTC. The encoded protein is CASSLVGTEYGYTF.

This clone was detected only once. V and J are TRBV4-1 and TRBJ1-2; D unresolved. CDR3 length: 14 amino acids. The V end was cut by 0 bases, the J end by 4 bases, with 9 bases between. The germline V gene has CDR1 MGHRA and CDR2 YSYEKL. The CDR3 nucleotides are TGCGCCAGCAGCCAAGAAGCAGGTCTCTATGGCTACACCTTC. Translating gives CASSQEAGLYGYTF.

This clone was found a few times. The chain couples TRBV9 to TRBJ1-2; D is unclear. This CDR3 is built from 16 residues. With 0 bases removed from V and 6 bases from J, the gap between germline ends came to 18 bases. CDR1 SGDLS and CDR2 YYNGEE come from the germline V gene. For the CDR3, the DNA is TGTGCCAGCAGCGTAGACGGCCGGGGTTATAGGGATGGCTACACCTTC. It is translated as CASSVDGRGYRDGYTF.

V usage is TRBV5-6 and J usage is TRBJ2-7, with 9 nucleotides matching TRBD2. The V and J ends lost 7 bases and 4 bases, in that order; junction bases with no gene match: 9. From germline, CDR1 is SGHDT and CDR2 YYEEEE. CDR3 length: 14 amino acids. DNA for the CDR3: TGTGCCAGCCGGCTTGCGGGGGGGAGTTACGAGCAGTACTTC. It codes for CASRLAGGSYEQYF.

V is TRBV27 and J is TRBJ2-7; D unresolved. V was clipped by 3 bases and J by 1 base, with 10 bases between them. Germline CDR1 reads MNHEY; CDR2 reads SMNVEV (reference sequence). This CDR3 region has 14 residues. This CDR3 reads CASSFQLGSYEQYF. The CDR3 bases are TGTGCCAGCAGTTTTCAGCTAGGTTCCTACGAGCAGTACTTC.

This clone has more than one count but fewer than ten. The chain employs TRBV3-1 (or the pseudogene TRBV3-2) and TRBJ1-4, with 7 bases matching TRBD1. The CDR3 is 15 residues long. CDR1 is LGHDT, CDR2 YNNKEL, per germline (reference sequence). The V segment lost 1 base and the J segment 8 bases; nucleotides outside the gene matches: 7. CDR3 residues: CASSQAGQSIEKLFF. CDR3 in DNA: TGTGCCAGCAGCCAAGCGGGACAGTCTATCGAAAAACTGTTTTTT.

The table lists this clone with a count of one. The CDR3 DNA reads as TGCGCCAGCAGCTTGATTAATACAGGGGTTGGGGAAAAACTGTTTTTT. Its protein product is CASSLINTGVGEKLFF. The chain has TRBV5-1 and TRBJ1-4; the match to TRBD1 covers 7 bases. Looked up from germline, CDR1 is SGHRS and CDR2 is YFSETQ. This CDR3 has 16 residues. V was pared by 1 base and J by 8 bases, with 11 bases of the junction left unmatched.

The CDR3 loop reads CASSLGRGGGYEQYF. The CDR3 DNA sequence: TGTGCCAGCAGCTTAGGACGGGGGGGCGGCTACGAGCAGTACTTC. The chain couples TRBV7-2 to TRBJ2-7, with 8 bases identical to TRBD2. CDR1 and CDR2 (germline): SGHTA, FQGNSA. This CDR3 spans 15 amino acids. V shed 1 base, J shed 3 bases, and the junction held 5 bases outside the gene matches. The full variable domain, in which reference TRBV7-2 and TRBJ2-7 provide the parts outside the CDR3, is GAGVSQSPSNKVTEKGKDVELRCDPISGHTALYWYRQSLGQGLEFLIYFQGNSAPDKSGLPSDRFSAERTGGSVSTLTIQRTQQEDSAVYLCASSLGRGGGYEQYFGPGTRLTVT.

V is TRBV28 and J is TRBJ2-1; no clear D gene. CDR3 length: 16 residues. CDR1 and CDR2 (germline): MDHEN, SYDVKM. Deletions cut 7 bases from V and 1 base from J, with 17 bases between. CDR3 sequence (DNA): TGTGCCAGCACTTCAACGATGGCCGCTTCCTACAATGAGCAGTTCTTC. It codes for CASTSTMAASYNEQFF.